This TCR beta chain was observed in a study of cytomegalovirus exposure and HLA in healthy donors. Study background: Tens of millions of unique TCRs from HLA-typed donors were held in an early release of data. Genotyping showed 81% of 398 donors falling in the Caucasian-associated ancestry cluster. Study conclusions and caveats: Altogether, 170 or so TCR beta chains were recorded as cytomegalovirus-associated. Later analysis revealed greater clonal expansion in HLA-associated TCR beta chains than in equally common others.

The PCR used 60 Vbeta and 13 Jbeta primers. Sequencing was performed with immunoSEQ multiplex PCR; in TCRdb, only in-frame clones are kept and a portion is missing. The sample contains roughly 130,000 clones, 80% of which appear only once. This clone was seen only once. What it recognizes is unknown. Trimming shortened V by 5 bases and J by 4 bases, and 12 bases separated the two germline ends. Per germline, CDR1 LNHDA and CDR2 SQIVND (reference sequence). The CDR3 sequence is 14 residues long. The clonotype was recovered from a male donor in good health and CMV-seronegative. V gene TRBV19 combines with J gene TRBJ1-5; D call uncertain. Sequenced: PBMCs. The DNA of the CDR3 is TGTGCCAGTAGTTCGCCAGGATTGAATCAGCCCCAGCATTTT. Its translation: CASSSPGLNQPQHF.